The 16 T cell receptor beta chains given below trace back to one sample, sequenced in a study of blood T cell repertoires in COVID-19. Clones were sequenced by immunoSEQ multiplex PCR, and TCRdb holds only the in-frame ones, with some missing. The sample records roughly 260,000 clones, more than 70% being singletons. The sequenced material came from peripheral blood. Source of these receptors: a woman between 18 and 29 years old with acute or convalescent COVID-19.

Here the CDR3 DNA reads TGTGCCACCAGCAGAGTTGGGAGCGGGACTCCAGTGGGAGAGCAGTACTTC. It encodes CATSRVGSGTPVGEQYF. V and J are TRBV15 and TRBJ2-7; TRBD2 matches at 7 bases. V lost 1 base to trimming and J lost 7 bases; unmatched junction nucleotides: 16. Germline lookup yields CDR1 LNHNV and CDR2 YYDKDF (reference sequence). The CDR3 is 17 residues long.

The chain employs TRBV13 and TRBJ2-3, with TRBD2 matching 10 bases. Germline V gene sequence: CDR1 PRHDT, CDR2 FYEKMQ (reference sequence). V dropped 3 bases and J dropped 4; count of bases not matched to a gene: 7. CDR3 size: 16 residues. For the CDR3, the DNA is TGTGCCAGCAGCTTCACTACTAGCGGGAACGCAGATACGCAGTATTTT. This codes for CASSFTTSGNADTQYF.

The CDR3 protein is CASSHLASEYNEQFF. CDR3 nucleotides: TGTGCCAGCAGTCACCTAGCGAGCGAATACAATGAGCAGTTCTTC. The chain couples TRBV7-9 to TRBJ2-1, with D tentatively TRBD2 (6 bases). Between the trimmed V and J ends, which lost 6 bases and 4 bases, there was a span of 16 bases. Germline V CDR1 and CDR2: SEHNR, FQNEAQ (reference sequence). There are 15 residues in the CDR3.

V and J are TRBV10-3 and TRBJ2-2; 7 bases agree with TRBD1. With V trimmed by 6 bases and J by 7 bases, 11 bases remained unmatched. Looked up from germline, CDR1 is ENHRY and CDR2 is SYGVKD. The CDR3 sequence is 15 residues long. The CDR3, as DNA: TGTGCCATCAGGTCTTCAGGGGGAAGAGGCGGGGAGCTGTTTTTT. It specifies CAIRSSGGRGGELFF.

The chain recombines TRBV3-1 (or the pseudogene TRBV3-2) with TRBJ1-2; 9 bases agree with TRBD1. The V and J ends lost 4 bases and 3 bases, in that order; junction bases with no gene match: 0. Germline V gene sequence: CDR1 LGHDT, CDR2 YNNKEL (reference sequence). CDR3 size: 13 residues. CDR3 amino acids: CASSRTGDYGYTF. The CDR3, as DNA: TGTGCCAGCAGCCGGACAGGGGACTATGGCTACACCTTC.

V and J are TRBV2 and TRBJ2-2; tentative D call: TRBD2 (5 bases). Trimming removed 5 bases from V and 3 bases from J, with 7 bases in between. The germline gives CDR1 SNHLY, CDR2 FYNNEI. The CDR3 contains 13 residues. The CDR3 loop reads CASSPEDTGELFF. The DNA for the CDR3 is TGTGCCAGCAGTCCGGAGGACACCGGGGAGCTGTTTTTT.

In its sample, this clone was seen once. The genes are TRBV21-1 and TRBJ2-7; the listed D gene, TRBD1, was not tested against the DNA. TRBV21-1 is labeled a pseudogene. This CDR3 region has 16 residues. In DNA form, the CDR3 reads TGTGCCAGCAGCAAAGCGGGACACCGATTCTCCTACGAGCAGTACTTC. This gives the protein CASSKAGHRFSYEQYF.

V usage is TRBV5-4 and J usage is TRBJ2-1; 14 nucleotides line up with TRBD2. The CDR3 has 15 amino acids. Germline trimming cut 4 bases from V and 8 bases from J; bases unmatched to any gene: 5. Germline V gives CDR1 SGHNT, CDR2 YYREEE (reference sequence). In nucleotides, the CDR3 is TGTGCCAGCAGCACCGGGACTAGCGGGAGCGATGAGCAGTTCTTC. This codes for CASSTGTSGSDEQFF.

The CDR3 spells CASRVTSGRAEATQYF. In nucleotides, the CDR3 is TGCGCCAGCAGGGTGACTAGCGGGAGGGCCGAGGCCACGCAGTATTTT. The chain couples TRBV5-1 to TRBJ2-3, with 14 bases lining up with TRBD2. After removal of 5 bases from V and 9 bases from J, the junction contained 11 bases not matched to a gene. Per germline, CDR1 SGHRS and CDR2 YFSETQ. The CDR3 sequence is 16 residues long.

This rearrangement joins TRBV15 to TRBJ1-1; D unclear. The CDR3 spans 14 residues. The germline gives CDR1 LNHNV, CDR2 YYDKDF (reference sequence). The ends were cut back, 1 base at V and 0 bases at J, with 6 bases in the middle. The CDR3 coding sequence is TGTGCCACCAGCAGAGTAGCGCTGAACACTGAAGCTTTCTTT. It yields the protein CATSRVALNTEAFF.

V is TRBV5-1 and J is TRBJ1-6; 8 nucleotides align to TRBD1. The V segment lost 4 bases and the J segment 6 bases; nucleotides outside the gene matches: 9. The germline V gene encodes CDR1 SGHRS and CDR2 YFSETQ. This CDR3 spans 16 amino acids. The CDR3 sequence is CASSTTGGGGNSPLHF. The DNA of the CDR3 is TGCGCCAGCAGCACAACAGGGGGTGGTGGTAATTCACCCCTCCACTTT.

The chain uses TRBV4-3 and TRBJ1-1; TRBD1 is a possible D gene (5 bases). The CDR3 is 15 amino acids. Germline CDR1 reads LGHNA; CDR2 reads YSLEER. V dropped 1 base and J dropped 4 bases, with 13 bases sitting between them. The CDR3 reads CASSQVGTGGTEAFF. DNA of the CDR3: TGCGCCAGCAGCCAAGTGGGAACGGGGGGCACTGAAGCTTTCTTT.

In the case of this clone: This sample also contains other DNA sequences that code for the same CDR3. The chain uses TRBV7-2 and TRBJ2-3, with no clear D. Trimming shortened V by 4 bases and J by 4 bases, and 6 bases separated the two germline ends. Germline V gene data show CDR1 as SGHTA and CDR2 as FQGNSA. The length of the CDR3 is 12 residues. The CDR3 DNA is TGTGCCAGCAGCTCCTGGCCAGATACGCAGTATTTT. Its translation: CASSSWPDTQYF.

The V gene is TRBV18, the J gene TRBJ2-5; the D gene is possibly TRBD1 (6 bases). The V gene lost 1 base and the J gene lost 4 bases, with 16 bases spanning the gap. CDR3 length equals 16 residues. Germline V CDR1 and CDR2: KGHSH, LQKENI. The CDR3 sequence is CASSPRQGTRGETQYF. CDR3 nucleotides: TGTGCCAGCTCACCACGTCAGGGGACGCGAGGAGAGACCCAGTACTTC. Based on the CDR3 plus reference TRBV18 and TRBJ2-5, the full variable domain is NAGVMQNPRHLVRRRGQEARLRCSPMKGHSHVYWYRQLPEEGLKFMVYLQKENIIDESGMPKERFSAEFPKEGPSILRIQQVVRGDSAAYFCASSPRQGTRGETQYFGPGTRLLVL.

In DNA form, the CDR3 reads TGTGCCAGTAGAAATAACCGGGACAGGGTAGGCTATGGCTACACCTTC. This gives the protein CASRNNRDRVGYGYTF. The chain is built from TRBV19 and TRBJ1-2, with 9 bases aligning to TRBD1. V shed 6 bases and J 4 bases; nucleotides not matched to a gene: 12. The CDR3 length is 16 residues. CDR1 LNHDA and CDR2 SQIVND come from the germline V gene (reference sequence).

The rearrangement links TRBV30 to TRBJ2-1; maybe TRBD1 (5 bases). The germline CDR1 and CDR2 sequences are GTSNPN and SVGIG (reference sequence). The CDR3 covers 12 residues. V was trimmed by 6 bases and J by 3 bases, leaving 9 bases between them. This chain's CDR3 is CACGRVYNEQFF. CDR3 nucleotides: TGTGCCTGTGGCAGGGTCTACAATGAGCAGTTCTTC.